This TCR beta chain emerged from a study of vaccination effects on CD4 cells after COVID-19. Whole-study results and caveats: Late after vaccination, infection- and vaccine-induced clones showed marked clonal contraction.

Culture proceeded for approximately nine days, and CD4+ T cells were then isolated. Nobody among the vaccine recipients had prior SARS-CoV-2 infection (nucleocapsid antibodies were negative). TCRdb keeps only in-frame clones here, not all; method: immunoSEQ multiplex PCR. The table shows about 37,000 clones, with 65% to 75% occurring only once. Per germline, CDR1 SGHRS and CDR2 YFSETQ. V dropped 4 bases and J dropped 0 bases, with 13 bases sitting between them. This CDR3 has 15 amino acids. A word on this clone: What it binds is not known.

The clonotype originates from a human donor who received a COVID-19 vaccine. The chain carries TRBV5-1 and TRBJ1-2; the D gene is possibly TRBD1 (5 bases). The sample was CD4+ T cells from PBMCs cultured without peptide, taken before COVID-19 vaccination. Here the CDR3 reads CASSPLGRTNYGYTF. The CDR3 region has the DNA TGCGCCAGCAGCCCCTTGGGACGGACTAACTATGGCTACACCTTC.